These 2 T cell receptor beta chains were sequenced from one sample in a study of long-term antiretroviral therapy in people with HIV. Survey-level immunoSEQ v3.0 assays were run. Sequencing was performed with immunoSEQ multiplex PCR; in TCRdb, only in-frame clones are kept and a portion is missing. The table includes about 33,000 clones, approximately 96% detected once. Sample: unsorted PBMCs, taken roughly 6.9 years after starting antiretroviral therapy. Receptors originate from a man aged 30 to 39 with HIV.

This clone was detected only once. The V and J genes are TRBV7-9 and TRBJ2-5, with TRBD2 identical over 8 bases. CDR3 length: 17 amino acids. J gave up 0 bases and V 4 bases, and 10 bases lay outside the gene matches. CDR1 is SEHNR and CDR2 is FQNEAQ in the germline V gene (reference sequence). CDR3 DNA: TGTGCCAGCAGCTACGGGGGGGGGCGCACGTACCAAGAGACCCAGTACTTC. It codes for CASSYGGGRTYQETQYF.

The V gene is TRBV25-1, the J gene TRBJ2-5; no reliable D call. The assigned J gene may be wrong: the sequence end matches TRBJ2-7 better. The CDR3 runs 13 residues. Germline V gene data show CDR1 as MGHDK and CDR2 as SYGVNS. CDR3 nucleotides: TGTGCCAGCAGTTTGGGCCATTCCTACGAGCAGTACTTC. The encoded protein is CASSLGHSYEQYF.